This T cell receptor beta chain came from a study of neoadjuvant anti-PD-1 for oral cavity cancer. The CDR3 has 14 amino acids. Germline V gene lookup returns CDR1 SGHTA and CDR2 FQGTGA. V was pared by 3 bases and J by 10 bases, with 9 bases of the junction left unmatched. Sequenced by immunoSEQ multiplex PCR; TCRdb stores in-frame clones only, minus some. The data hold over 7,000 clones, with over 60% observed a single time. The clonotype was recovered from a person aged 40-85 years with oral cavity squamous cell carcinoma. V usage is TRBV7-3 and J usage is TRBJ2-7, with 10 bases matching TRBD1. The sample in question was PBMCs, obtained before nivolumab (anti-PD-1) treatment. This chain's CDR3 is CASSLTGQGTDQYF. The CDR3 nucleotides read TGTGCCAGCAGCTTGACGGGACAGGGGACAGACCAGTACTTC.